This is a list of T cell receptor beta chains from one sample in a study of shared clonotypes between healthy human individuals. The repertoire was sequenced with immunoSEQ multiplex PCR; TCRdb's copy has only in-frame clones and lacks some. The repertoire holds 980,000 or so clones, about 80% seen once, with over 1.3% in the top ten. Input material: memory CD4+ T cells sorted from blood. These TCRs come from a man aged 18-30 years in good health. CDR3s include the opening cysteine and the closing phenylalanine or tryptophan. D genes are given only for firm matches. Size is stated for part of the rows, as once, few or many counts, or as a class when the clone is expanded.

abundance | d_gene | j_gene | v_gene | CDR3nt | CDR3aa
NA | TRBD1 | TRBJ2-7 | TRBV10-3 | TGTGCCATCAGTGAGGGACAGGGAGGCACCTACGAGCAGTACTTC | CAISEGQGGTYEQYF
once | TRBD2 | TRBJ2-1 | TRBV10-3 | TGTGCCATCAGTGATCCCCTGGCGGGGGGGCTTTCGGATGAGCAGTTCTTC | CAISDPLAGGLSDEQFF
NA | TRBD1 | TRBJ1-2 | TRBV5-1 | TGCGCCAGCAGCACGGACAGGGGTAACTATGGCTACACCTTC | CASSTDRGNYGYTF
NA | TRBD1 | TRBJ1-4 | TRBV28 | TGTGCCAGCAGTACTCGGACAGGGGAAAAACTGTTTTTT | CASSTRTGEKLFF
NA | NA | TRBJ2-4 | TRBV9 | TGTGCCAGCAGCGTAGATTACGGCACAAACATTCAGTACTTC | CASSVDYGTNIQYF
NA | TRBD2 | TRBJ2-7 | TRBV7-2 | TGTGCCAGCAGCCCCGGGGAGGGTAGATACGAGCAGTACTTC | CASSPGEGRYEQYF
NA | NA | TRBJ2-7 | TRBV5-1 | TGCGCCAGCAGCTTAGACTACGAGCAGTACTTC | CASSLDYEQYF
NA | NA | TRBJ1-4 | TRBV2 | TGTGCCAGCAGTGACTTGGGGGGGAATGAAAAACTGTTTTTT | CASSDLGGNEKLFF
NA | TRBD1 | TRBJ1-6 | TRBV5-4 | TGTGCCAGCAGAACCGGGACAGGGCACAATTCACCCCTCCACTTT | CASRTGTGHNSPLHF
NA | TRBD2 | TRBJ2-1 | TRBV6-1 | TGTGCCAGCAGTGACGTAGCGGGGGGGCTCTACAATGAGCAGTTCTTC | CASSDVAGGLYNEQFF
NA | NA | TRBJ2-7 | TRBV5-8 | TGTGCCAGCAGCTTGGATACCATCTTGGGGGTAGACTACGAGCAGTACTTC | CASSLDTILGVDYEQYF
NA | NA | TRBJ2-1 | TRBV5-6 | TGTGCCAGCAGCTTGGGGCCGACAGGTCTATATGAGCAGTTCTTC | CASSLGPTGLYEQFF
NA | TRBD1 | TRBJ2-5 | TRBV11-1 | TGTGCCAGCAGCACCCGACAGGGGATCGAGACCCAGTACTTC | CASSTRQGIETQYF
NA | NA | TRBJ2-7 | TRBV29-1 | TGCAGCGTTGGAGAGGGGGGAGCGGGTGAGCAGTACTTC | CSVGEGGAGEQYF
NA | TRBD1 | TRBJ2-2 | TRBV9 | TGTGCCAGCAGCGTAGGTCGGGACAGGGGTATCGCCGGGGAGCTGTTTTTT | CASSVGRDRGIAGELFF
NA | TRBD1 | TRBJ1-6 | TRBV19 | TGTGCCAGCTGGACAGGGGACTATAATTCACCCCTCCACTTT | CASWTGDYNSPLHF
few | NA | TRBJ1-1 | TRBV10-2 | TGCGCCAGCAGTGAGGTAACGGCAGGGAGCACTGAAGCTTTCTTT | CASSEVTAGSTEAFF
NA | NA | TRBJ1-1 | TRBV14 | TGTGCCAGCAGACCAGCGGGGCGGGGAACTGAAGCTTTCTTT | CASRPAGRGTEAFF
NA | NA | TRBJ2-1 | TRBV30 | TGTGCCTGGATCAGGGACTCAGACTACAATGAGCAGTTCTTC | CAWIRDSDYNEQFF
few | NA | TRBJ1-5 | TRBV6-1 | TGTGCCAGCATGGGGACCGGCAATCAGCCCCAGCATTTT | CASMGTGNQPQHF
NA | TRBD2 | TRBJ2-2 | TRBV4-3 | TGCGCCAGCAGCCAAGCGGCGGGAGGCCGGGCGAACACCGGGGAGCTGTTTTTT | CASSQAAGGRANTGELFF
NA | NA | TRBJ1-1 | TRBV5-1 | TGCGCCAGCAGCTCCCAGGGGACCGTGAACACTGAAGCTTTCTTT | CASSSQGTVNTEAFF
NA | NA | TRBJ1-1 | TRBV5-6 | TGTGCCAGCAGCTTTCCGGGGGCGGACACTGAAGCTTTCTTT | CASSFPGADTEAFF
few | NA | TRBJ1-2 | TRBV30 | TGTGCCTGGAGTGGCGGCACCTATGGCTACACCTTC | CAWSGGTYGYTF
NA | TRBD1 | TRBJ2-7 | TRBV7-2 | TGTGCCAGCAGCCCGGGACAGGGTAACTACGAGCAGTACTTC | CASSPGQGNYEQYF
few | NA | TRBJ2-7 | TRBV5-6 | TGTGCCAGCAGCTTGGGCGGAAGGAGCTCCTACGAGCAGTACTTC | CASSLGGRSSYEQYF
NA | NA | TRBJ1-5 | TRBV19 | TGTGCCAGTAGTCAACCCAACCAGAATCAGCCCCAGCATTTT | CASSQPNQNQPQHF
few | NA | TRBJ2-3 | TRBV5-1 | TGCGCCAGCAGTTCCCGTAGCGGATACACAGATACGCAGTATTTT | CASSSRSGYTDTQYF
NA | TRBD2 | TRBJ2-1 | TRBV19 | TGTGCCAGTAGTATGGGTGTAGGACTAGCGTTAAATGAGCAGTTCTTC | CASSMGVGLALNEQFF
NA | TRBD2 | TRBJ2-1 | TRBV6-1 | TGTGCCAGCACGATAACGGGAGGGGCCTACAATGAGCAGTTCTTC | CASTITGGAYNEQFF
NA | TRBD1 | TRBJ2-7 | TRBV2 | TGTGCCAGCAGTCGGGACAGGGGGCTGAACGAGCAGTACTTC | CASSRDRGLNEQYF
once | NA | TRBJ1-1 | TRBV9 | TGTGCCAGCAGCGTAGGTGGGGGGTACACTGAAGCTTTCTTT | CASSVGGGYTEAFF
NA | NA | TRBJ1-2 | TRBV27 | TGTGCCAGCAGTCCCCAGGGTGAGGGCTACACCTTC | CASSPQGEGYTF
many | NA | TRBJ1-6 | TRBV6-6 | TGTGCCAGCATCGGGGGGTATAATTCACCCCTCCACTTT | CASIGGYNSPLHF
once | NA | TRBJ2-7 | TRBV11-2 | TGTGCCAGCAGCTTAGGACCTGACAACTCCTACGAGCAGTACTTC | CASSLGPDNSYEQYF
NA | TRBD1 | TRBJ1-6 | TRBV5-4 | TGTGCCAGCAGTTCACAGGGGCCCAATAATTCACCCCTCCACTTT | CASSSQGPNNSPLHF
NA | NA | TRBJ2-6 | TRBV18 | TGTGCCAGCTTGTCACAGGGACTAAAAATCTCTGGGGCCAACGTCCTGACTTTC | CASLSQGLKISGANVLTF
NA | NA | TRBJ2-1 | TRBV6-1 | TGTGCCAGCAGTGAAGGGGGGATCTGGGATGAGCAGTTCTTC | CASSEGGIWDEQFF
NA | NA | TRBJ1-1 | TRBV5-8 | TGTGCCAGCAGCTTGGACGGTCGTAACACTGAAGCTTTCTTT | CASSLDGRNTEAFF
NA | NA | TRBJ2-3 | TRBV15 | TGTGCCACCAGCACATACAGGGATCCTGGGCAGTATTTT | CATSTYRDPGQYF
NA | NA | TRBJ2-2 | TRBV10-3 | TGTGCCATCAGCCAGGGAGACAGCCTCACCGGGGAGCTGTTTTTT | CAISQGDSLTGELFF
few | NA | TRBJ2-3 | TRBV6-5 | TGTGCCAGCAGCCCCGTGTTCGGTGATACGCAGTATTTT | CASSPVFGDTQYF
once | TRBD1 | TRBJ2-5 | TRBV5-1 | TGCGCCAGCAGCTTGGGGGGGACAGCCGGGCAAGAGACCCAGTACTTC | CASSLGGTAGQETQYF
NA | NA | TRBJ2-7 | TRBV27 | TGTGCCAGCAGTTTATCGTTCTCCTACGAGCAGTACTTC | CASSLSFSYEQYF
NA | NA | TRBJ1-6 | TRBV28 | TGTGCCAGCAGCCCTCCGGGGGAGGGGAAAAATTCACCCCTCCACTTT | CASSPPGEGKNSPLHF
NA | TRBD1 | TRBJ2-5 | TRBV11-3 | TGTGCCAGCAGCTTAGGCGGGACAGGGATACAAGAGACCCAGTACTTC | CASSLGGTGIQETQYF
NA | TRBD2 | TRBJ2-1 | TRBV27 | TGTGCCAGCAGCCCACTAGCGGGAAACTACAATGAGCAGTTCTTC | CASSPLAGNYNEQFF
NA | NA | TRBJ1-1 | TRBV6-5 | TGTGCCAGCAGTTACGCGTTGAACACTGAAGCTTTCTTT | CASSYALNTEAFF
NA | NA | TRBJ2-3 | TRBV29-1 | TGCAGCGTTGGGATAGCAGCAGATACGCAGTATTTT | CSVGIAADTQYF
NA | TRBD2 | TRBJ2-3 | TRBV5-4 | TGTGCCAGCAGCCTAGCGGGGCCCGCGGGAGATACGCAGTATTTT | CASSLAGPAGDTQYF
NA | NA | TRBJ2-3 | TRBV10-3 | TGTGCCATCAGAGGTGGACAGTCCACAGATACGCAGTATTTT | CAIRGGQSTDTQYF
NA | TRBD1 | TRBJ1-4 | TRBV5-4 | TGTGCCAGCAGCTCGACAGGGGGCGCCGATGAAAAACTGTTTTTT | CASSSTGGADEKLFF
NA | NA | TRBJ1-3 | TRBV11-2 | TGTGCCAGCAGCTTAAGGGGCGAGGGAAACACCATATATTTT | CASSLRGEGNTIYF
few | NA | TRBJ2-7 | TRBV30 | TGTGCCTGGAGTGTACGAGGCCACGAGCAGTACTTC | CAWSVRGHEQYF
NA | NA | TRBJ2-5 | TRBV5-1 | TGCGCCAGCAGCTTGGAATCCTGGCGGGAGACCCAGTACTTC | CASSLESWRETQYF